This T cell receptor beta chain was obtained from a study of cytomegalovirus exposure and HLA in healthy donors. PCR used 60 Vbeta primers and 13 Jbeta primers. This table comes from immunoSEQ multiplex PCR, and its TCRdb copy is limited to in-frame clones, with some not included. The table shows some 150,000 clones, with just under 65% occurring only once. The V gene lost 5 bases and the J gene lost 3 bases, with 19 bases spanning the gap. The CDR3 is 16 residues long. From germline, CDR1 is MNHEY and CDR2 SMNVEV (reference sequence). This clone has only a few counts. Its specificity is not known. Study conclusions and caveats: Most subjects had HLA-A and HLA-B alleles reportedly predicted accurately by TCR beta sequences. Among the CMV-associated chains, a few were confirmed in vitro as specific for CMV antigens.

This TCR came from a woman in her fifties or sixties in good health and CMV-seropositive. The genes are TRBV27 and TRBJ1-2; D is possibly TRBD1 (5 bases). Sequencing was done on a sample of PBMCs. DNA of the CDR3: TGTGCCAGCAGTAGGGTCCAGGGAAACTGGGACTATGGCTACACCTTC. It translates to CASSRVQGNWDYGYTF.